The present T cell receptor beta chain was sequenced within a study of blood T cell repertoires in COVID-19. Profiling relied on immunoSEQ multiplex PCR, and the TCRdb table lists in-frame clones only, not all of them. The sample carries roughly 260,000 clones, more than 85% recorded once. Germline CDR1 reads MNHEY; CDR2 reads SMNVEV (reference sequence). The CDR3 covers 14 residues. Trimming removed 6 bases from V and 3 bases from J; junction bases left unmatched: 7. This sequence originates from a person aged 18-35 years with COVID-19, enrolled during active disease. The source material was peripheral blood. V is TRBV27 and J is TRBJ1-2, with TRBD1 matching 7 bases. DNA of the CDR3: TGTGCCAGCAGACAGCAGGGGGTTGACTATGGCTACACCTTC. This encodes CASRQQGVDYGYTF.